This note documents a single T cell receptor beta chain sequence. As yet, its antigen is unknown. These data belong to a study of T cell clusters in autoimmune cytopenias. The CDR3 has 15 residues. The V gene's germline CDR1 is MGHDK and CDR2 SYGVNS. General study points: The T cell clusters came from computational analysis alone and lack functional validation.

Multiplex touch-down PCR amplified TRB using TRB-A and TRB-B pools in one tube. TCRdb reprocessed the multiplex PCR reads and keeps a single row for each CDR3 protein, giving no DNA. The sample totals under 4,500 distinct CDR3 sequences. TRB amplification used approximately 250 ng of peripheral blood genomic DNA. This sequence was found in a human donor with an autoimmune cytopenia, with autoimmune hepatitis or in good health (not recorded which). V is TRBV25-1 and J is TRBJ1-6; TCRdb returns TRBD1, unconfirmable since there is no DNA. Specimen: peripheral blood. This CDR3 is CASSLGTGEVSPLHF. Using reference TRBV25-1 and TRBJ1-6 for the parts outside the CDR3, the full variable domain is EADIYQTPRYLVIGTGKKITLECSQTMGHDKMYWYQQDPGMELHLIHYSYGVNSTEKGDLSSESTVSRIRTEHFPLTLESARPSHTSQYLCASSLGTGEVSPLHFGNGTRLTVT.